These T cell receptor beta chains were read from a single sample in a study of blood T cell repertoires in COVID-19. TCRdb's copy holds only in-frame clones and misses some; the assay was immunoSEQ multiplex PCR. The data contain hundreds of thousands of clones, around 91% of them singletons. Material for sequencing was peripheral blood. These receptors originate from a woman aged 18-29 years who had recovered from COVID-19. The CDR3 runs from the conserved cysteine through the conserved F or W. The D gene is left open where the match is weak. Some rows mark clone size as missing; the rest say once, few, many or name a class of expanded clone.

v_call: TRBV29-1
d_call: TRBD1
clone_size: .
j_call: TRBJ2-1
cdr3_nt: TGCAGCGTTGTTCTGCGGGACAGGGTATTGAATGAGCAGTTCTTC
cdr3_aa: CSVVLRDRVLNEQFF

v_call: TRBV10-3
d_call: TRBD2
clone_size: .
j_call: TRBJ2-1
cdr3_nt: TGTGCCATCAGCGAGTCGGAGCGGGGCTCCTACAATGAGCAGTTCTTC
cdr3_aa: CAISESERGSYNEQFF

v_call: TRBV11-3
d_call: .
clone_size: .
j_call: TRBJ2-1
cdr3_nt: TGTGCCAGCGTCGGCCCCCAGGAGGCAAATGAGCAGTTCTTC
cdr3_aa: CASVGPQEANEQFF

v_call: TRBV9
d_call: .
clone_size: .
j_call: TRBJ2-2
cdr3_nt: TGTGCCAGCAGCGTAGTCCCCGGGGGGCAGGCCGGGGAGCTGTTTTTT
cdr3_aa: CASSVVPGGQAGELFF

v_call: TRBV5-1
d_call: .
clone_size: .
j_call: TRBJ2-3
cdr3_nt: TGCGCCAGCAGCTTGGTCGCAGGGAACACAGATACGCAGTATTTT
cdr3_aa: CASSLVAGNTDTQYF

v_call: TRBV7-2
d_call: .
clone_size: .
j_call: TRBJ1-5
cdr3_nt: TGTGCCAGCAGCTTAAGTGGGTCAGGCGTTAAGCCCCAGCATTTT
cdr3_aa: CASSLSGSGVKPQHF

v_call: TRBV4-2
d_call: .
clone_size: .
j_call: TRBJ1-5
cdr3_nt: TGTGCCAGCAGCCAAGATGCCACAGTGGTCCAGCCCCAGCATTTT
cdr3_aa: CASSQDATVVQPQHF

v_call: TRBV19
d_call: TRBD2
clone_size: .
j_call: TRBJ2-1
cdr3_nt: TGTGCCAGTAGTATAGGACTAGCGGGAGGGAGATGGTTCTTC
cdr3_aa: CASSIGLAGGRWFF

v_call: TRBV20-1
d_call: .
clone_size: .
j_call: TRBJ2-3
cdr3_nt: TGCAGTGCTAGTAACCGGGAACTTCGTGTAACAGATACGCAGTATTTT
cdr3_aa: CSASNRELRVTDTQYF

v_call: TRBV5-5
d_call: .
clone_size: .
j_call: TRBJ2-3
cdr3_nt: TGTGCCAGCAGCTTGGGGCCCAACACAGATACGCAGTATTTT
cdr3_aa: CASSLGPNTDTQYF

v_call: TRBV21-1
d_call: .
clone_size: .
j_call: TRBJ2-5
cdr3_nt: TGTGTGGGCGAGACCCAGTACTTC
cdr3_aa: CVGETQYF

v_call: TRBV9
d_call: TRBD1
clone_size: .
j_call: TRBJ1-3
cdr3_nt: TGTGCCAGCAGCCCTAGGGGGCAGCTCTCTGGAAACACCATATATTTT
cdr3_aa: CASSPRGQLSGNTIYF

v_call: TRBV11-2
d_call: .
clone_size: .
j_call: TRBJ1-1
cdr3_nt: TGTGCCAGCAGCTTAGACCCTAGGACAATTGAAGCTTTCTTT
cdr3_aa: CASSLDPRTIEAFF

v_call: TRBV13
d_call: TRBD1
clone_size: .
j_call: TRBJ1-1
cdr3_nt: TGTGCCAGCAGCATAGGCCGGGACAGGTTCATCGAAGCTTTCTTT
cdr3_aa: CASSIGRDRFIEAFF

v_call: TRBV28
d_call: .
clone_size: once
j_call: TRBJ1-3
cdr3_nt: TGTGCCAGCATAGACGGGGGAACGGGAAACACCATATATTTT
cdr3_aa: CASIDGGTGNTIYF

v_call: TRBV30
d_call: .
clone_size: .
j_call: TRBJ1-4
cdr3_nt: TGTGCCTGGACTAGTTATAGGGGTGGTGAAAAACTGTTTTTT
cdr3_aa: CAWTSYRGGEKLFF

v_call: TRBV10-3
d_call: TRBD1
clone_size: .
j_call: TRBJ1-2
cdr3_nt: TGTGCCATCAGAATAAACCGGGACAGAAACTATGGCTACACCTTC
cdr3_aa: CAIRINRDRNYGYTF

v_call: TRBV5-6
d_call: .
clone_size: .
j_call: TRBJ2-2
cdr3_nt: TGTGCCAGCAGCTCACAGGGCGCGCAACCCGGGGAGCTGTTTTTT
cdr3_aa: CASSSQGAQPGELFF

v_call: TRBV7-9
d_call: .
clone_size: .
j_call: TRBJ1-3
cdr3_nt: TGTGCCAGCAGCCATACAGGGAGTGGAAACACCATATATTTT
cdr3_aa: CASSHTGSGNTIYF

v_call: TRBV9
d_call: TRBD2
clone_size: .
j_call: TRBJ2-1
cdr3_nt: TGTGCCAGCAGCGTAGGCGGGGGGGACTACAATGAGCAGTTCTTC
cdr3_aa: CASSVGGGDYNEQFF

v_call: TRBV27
d_call: .
clone_size: .
j_call: TRBJ1-1
cdr3_nt: TGTGCCAGCAGAAATACAGGGCGGACTGAAGCTTTCTTT
cdr3_aa: CASRNTGRTEAFF

v_call: TRBV7-9
d_call: TRBD2
clone_size: .
j_call: TRBJ2-1
cdr3_nt: TGTGCCAGCAGCCCCCGCGCGGGGGAGGGCCTCTTGGAGCAGTTCTTC
cdr3_aa: CASSPRAGEGLLEQFF

v_call: TRBV15
d_call: .
clone_size: once
j_call: TRBJ1-6
cdr3_nt: TGTGCCACCAGCAACAGCCAACAGTTCCAGAATTCACCCCTCCACTTT
cdr3_aa: CATSNSQQFQNSPLHF

v_call: TRBV7-9
d_call: TRBD1
clone_size: .
j_call: TRBJ1-1
cdr3_nt: TGTGCCAGCAGTCCCATCCAGGGGGCAAGGTCTGAAGCTTTCTTT
cdr3_aa: CASSPIQGARSEAFF

v_call: TRBV7-9
d_call: .
clone_size: .
j_call: TRBJ2-1
cdr3_nt: TGTGCCAGCAGCTTACCGGGTAGGGGGGGTAGTGAGCAGTTCTTC
cdr3_aa: CASSLPGRGGSEQFF

v_call: TRBV28
d_call: .
clone_size: once
j_call: TRBJ1-4
cdr3_nt: TGTGCCAGCAGTTCCGTAGGGGGATTGGGTGAAAAACTGTTTTTT
cdr3_aa: CASSSVGGLGEKLFF

v_call: TRBV11-2
d_call: .
clone_size: .
j_call: TRBJ2-1
cdr3_nt: TGTGCCAGCAGCTTTCCTGGCGGGAATCCCTCCAATGAGCAGTTCTTC
cdr3_aa: CASSFPGGNPSNEQFF

v_call: TRBV19
d_call: TRBD2
clone_size: .
j_call: TRBJ2-1
cdr3_nt: TGTGCCAGTAGTATCGCGGGAGGGAAAAGGCCTGAGTACAATGAGCAGTTCTTC
cdr3_aa: CASSIAGGKRPEYNEQFF

v_call: TRBV9
d_call: TRBD2
clone_size: .
j_call: TRBJ2-1
cdr3_nt: TGTGCCAGCAGCGATAGCGGGAGGGCCACCTACAATGAGCAGTTCTTC
cdr3_aa: CASSDSGRATYNEQFF

v_call: TRBV10-3
d_call: .
clone_size: once
j_call: TRBJ1-2
cdr3_nt: TGTGCCATCAGTGGACAGAGGAACTATGGCTACACCTTC
cdr3_aa: CAISGQRNYGYTF

v_call: TRBV7-9
d_call: TRBD1
clone_size: .
j_call: TRBJ1-3
cdr3_nt: TGTGCCAGCAGCTTTCATCTACCCAGGACAGGGTTTGAAAACACCATATATTTT
cdr3_aa: CASSFHLPRTGFENTIYF

v_call: TRBV30
d_call: .
clone_size: .
j_call: TRBJ1-2
cdr3_nt: TGTGCCTGGAGTGGTTTCTACTCTCCCCCCTATCTATGGGGCTACACCTTC
cdr3_aa: CAWSGFYSPPYLWGYTF

v_call: TRBV7-9
d_call: TRBD1
clone_size: once
j_call: TRBJ1-3
cdr3_nt: TGTGCCAGCAGCTTTGGACAGGGGGCACGTAGAAACACCATATATTTT
cdr3_aa: CASSFGQGARRNTIYF

v_call: TRBV20-1
d_call: .
clone_size: .
j_call: TRBJ2-1
cdr3_nt: TGCAGTGCTAGTACCAGGGACAATGAGCAGTTCTTC
cdr3_aa: CSASTRDNEQFF

v_call: TRBV11-2
d_call: TRBD2
clone_size: .
j_call: TRBJ2-5
cdr3_nt: TGTGCCAGCAGCTCGGGACTAGCGGAGTGGAGGGAAGAGACCCAGTACTTC
cdr3_aa: CASSSGLAEWREETQYF

v_call: TRBV6-5
d_call: .
clone_size: .
j_call: TRBJ1-5
cdr3_nt: TGTGCCAGCAGTTACAGGGGGATGACGCCCCAGCATTTT
cdr3_aa: CASSYRGMTPQHF

v_call: TRBV18
d_call: TRBD1
clone_size: .
j_call: TRBJ2-5
cdr3_nt: TGTGCCAGCTCACCACGCGGAGACAGGGGGCCCCAAGAGACCCAGTACTTC
cdr3_aa: CASSPRGDRGPQETQYF

v_call: TRBV15
d_call: TRBD2
clone_size: .
j_call: TRBJ2-2
cdr3_nt: TGTGCCACCAGCAGAGATTTGCGGGAGGGTGGGGACACCGGGGAGCTGTTTTTT
cdr3_aa: CATSRDLREGGDTGELFF

v_call: TRBV5-4
d_call: TRBD2
clone_size: .
j_call: TRBJ2-1
cdr3_nt: TGTGCCAGCAGCCAAATAACTAGCGGGAGGCTTTACAATGAGCAGTTCTTC
cdr3_aa: CASSQITSGRLYNEQFF

v_call: TRBV7-2
d_call: TRBD2
clone_size: .
j_call: TRBJ2-1
cdr3_nt: TGTGCCAGCAGCTTTGCGGGAGGTACGCACAATGAGCAGTTCTTC
cdr3_aa: CASSFAGGTHNEQFF

v_call: TRBV10-2
d_call: .
clone_size: .
j_call: TRBJ2-1
cdr3_nt: TGCGCCAGCAGTCATGGGCAAGGATATGAGCAGTTCTTC
cdr3_aa: CASSHGQGYEQFF

v_call: TRBV5-4
d_call: .
clone_size: .
j_call: TRBJ2-5
cdr3_nt: TGTGCCAGCAGCCCCGGGAGACAAGAGACCCAGTACTTC
cdr3_aa: CASSPGRQETQYF

v_call: TRBV18
d_call: TRBD1
clone_size: .
j_call: TRBJ2-5
cdr3_nt: TGTGCCAGCTCCACAACGGGACAGTTTACTCAAGAGACCCAGTACTTC
cdr3_aa: CASSTTGQFTQETQYF

v_call: TRBV7-9
d_call: TRBD1
clone_size: .
j_call: TRBJ1-2
cdr3_nt: TGTGCCAGCAGCCGACAGGGGATTTCCTATGGCTACACCTTC
cdr3_aa: CASSRQGISYGYTF

v_call: TRBV19
d_call: TRBD1
clone_size: .
j_call: TRBJ1-2
cdr3_nt: TGTGCCAGTAGTATAGAGGACAGGGGTAGAGGCTACACCTTC
cdr3_aa: CASSIEDRGRGYTF

v_call: TRBV7-2
d_call: TRBD2
clone_size: .
j_call: TRBJ2-1
cdr3_nt: TGTGCCAGCAGCTTTGATAGCGGGAGCGTTAATGAGCAGTTCTTC
cdr3_aa: CASSFDSGSVNEQFF

v_call: TRBV3-1/TRBV3-2
d_call: TRBD2
clone_size: .
j_call: TRBJ2-1
cdr3_nt: TGTGCCAGCAGCCAGCCCCGTAGGGCGGGAGTTGTGAGCTATTCCTACAATGAGCAGTTCTTC
cdr3_aa: CASSQPRRAGVVSYSYNEQFF

v_call: TRBV7-2
d_call: .
clone_size: .
j_call: TRBJ1-2
cdr3_nt: TGTGCCAGCAGCTTTGGGGCAGGGTTAGACTATGGCTACACCTTC
cdr3_aa: CASSFGAGLDYGYTF